Shown below are 18 T cell receptor beta chains from a single sample sequenced in a study of blood T cell repertoires in COVID-19. Some clones are missing from TCRdb's copy, which holds only in-frame ones; the method was immunoSEQ multiplex PCR. The sample comprises a few hundred thousand clones, roughly 90% of which are singletons, and roughly 1.9% rests with the top ten. Sequencing used peripheral blood. The receptors come from a man under 40 with active or convalescent COVID-19.

The chain joins TRBV19 to TRBJ2-3, with D perhaps TRBD2 (6 bases). Trimming cost V 8 bases and J 2 bases, with 17 bases left between them. The CDR3 has 15 amino acids. Germline V gene sequence: CDR1 LNHDA, CDR2 SQIVND (reference sequence). The CDR3 is CASSVGGVTTDTQYF. DNA for the CDR3: TGTGCCAGTTCCGTGGGGGGTGTGACCACAGATACGCAGTATTTT.

The chain combines TRBV5-1 with TRBJ1-3; D possibly corresponds to TRBD1 (5 bases). Germline CDR1 and CDR2: SGHRS and YFSETQ. Trimming removed 3 bases at V and 3 bases at J, with 13 bases between. The CDR3 consists of 15 residues. CDR3 amino acids: CASSSQGTLGNTIYF. Written as DNA, the CDR3 is TGCGCCAGCAGCTCTCAGGGCACTCTTGGAAACACCATATATTTT.

This sequence joins TRBV18 and TRBJ1-1; D ambiguous. The V gene lost 3 bases and the J gene lost 1 base, with 12 bases spanning the gap. CDR3 length: 15 amino acids. Looked up from germline, CDR1 is KGHSH and CDR2 is LQKENI. The CDR3 spells CASSPNGEGNTEAFF. CDR3 in DNA: TGTGCCAGCTCACCGAACGGGGAGGGGAACACTGAAGCTTTCTTT. Using reference TRBV18 and TRBJ1-1 for the parts outside the CDR3, the full variable domain is NAGVMQNPRHLVRRRGQEARLRCSPMKGHSHVYWYRQLPEEGLKFMVYLQKENIIDESGMPKERFSAEFPKEGPSILRIQQVVRGDSAAYFCASSPNGEGNTEAFFGQGTRLTVV.

The chain employs TRBV11-2 and TRBJ1-1, with D perhaps TRBD1 (6 bases). This CDR3 spans 14 amino acids. The V gene's germline CDR1 is SGHAT and CDR2 FQNNGV. V dropped 5 bases and J dropped 0 bases, with 10 bases sitting between them. CDR3 in amino acids: CASSVQGLNTEAFF. The CDR3 DNA reads TGTGCCAGCAGCGTACAGGGTTTGAACACTGAAGCTTTCTTT.

CDR3 region: CASSRDRGPGYTF. CDR3 in DNA: TGTGCCAGCAGCCGCGACAGGGGGCCTGGCTACACCTTC. The chain has TRBV5-4 and TRBJ1-2; TRBD1 matches 10 bases. The ends lost 4 bases at V and 7 bases at J; junction bases unmatched: 4. From germline, CDR1 is SGHNT and CDR2 YYREEE (reference sequence). The CDR3 is 13 amino acids.

This clone occurred once. The chain joins TRBV13 to TRBJ2-7, with TRBD1 identical over 8 bases. Germline CDR1 and CDR2: PRHDT and FYEKMQ (reference sequence). The CDR3 runs 17 residues. With V trimmed by 5 bases and J by 0 bases, 12 bases remained unmatched. CDR3 DNA: TGTGCCAGCAGCCCCCCGGACAGGGTAACCCCCTCCTACGAGCAGTACTTC. Translated, it gives CASSPPDRVTPSYEQYF.

The chain is built from TRBV30 and TRBJ1-1; 8 nucleotides line up with TRBD1. The ends lost 4 bases at V and 1 base at J; junction bases unmatched: 23. CDR3 length equals 20 residues. The germline CDR1 and CDR2 sequences are GTSNPN and SVGIG (reference sequence). CDR3 in amino acids: CAWKGGRGWGQDQRNTEAFF. Here the CDR3 DNA reads TGTGCCTGGAAGGGCGGCCGGGGGTGGGGACAGGATCAAAGGAACACTGAAGCTTTCTTT.

In this sample, this clone turned up once. The chain carries TRBV7-9 and TRBJ1-6; 8 bases match TRBD1. In germline, CDR1 is SEHNR, CDR2 FQNEAQ (reference sequence). J lost 3 bases, V lost 5 bases, and 6 bases had no gene match. The CDR3 is made up of 16 amino acids. The CDR3: CASSDGQGFYNSPLHF. Here the CDR3 DNA reads TGTGCCAGCAGCGACGGACAGGGCTTCTATAATTCACCCCTCCACTTT.

This chain links TRBV19 with TRBJ2-1; 10 nucleotides agree with TRBD2. Germline assignment: CDR1 LNHDA and CDR2 SQIVND (reference sequence). The CDR3 has 16 residues. Unmatched junction bases numbered 3, after V lost 3 bases and J lost 1 base. CDR3 region: CASSIEGLASYNEQFF. In DNA, the CDR3 is TGTGCCAGTAGTATCGAGGGACTAGCGTCCTACAATGAGCAGTTCTTC. The complete variable domain, with remaining parts taken from reference TRBV19 and TRBJ2-1, reads DGGITQSPKYLFRKEGQNVTLSCEQNLNHDAMYWYRQDPGQGLRLIYYSQIVNDFQKGDIAEGYSVSREKKESFPLTVTSAQKNPTAFYLCASSIEGLASYNEQFFGPGTRLTVL.

The genes are TRBV9 and TRBJ2-3, with 15 bases lining up with TRBD2. Germline loops: CDR1 SGDLS, CDR2 YYNGEE. The CDR3 is 13 residues long. The J segment lost 6 bases and the V segment lost 7 bases, leaving 0 bases of the junction unmatched. The CDR3 bases are TGTGCCAGCGGACTAGCGGGGGGGGATACGCAGTATTTT. Translating it yields CASGLAGGDTQYF.

This sequence joins TRBV14 and TRBJ1-5; tentatively, D is TRBD1 (6 bases). Trimming cost V 2 bases and J 6 bases, with 11 bases left between them. This CDR3 contains 14 residues. CDR1 is SGHDN, CDR2 FVKESK, per germline. The CDR3 nucleotides read TGTGCCAGCAGCCAAACAGGGCGAGCTCAGCCCCAGCATTTT. Encoded protein: CASSQTGRAQPQHF.

The V call is TRBV7-2, the J call TRBJ1-2; 8 bases align to TRBD1. The CDR3 runs to 13 residues. V was pared by 4 bases and J by 7 bases, with 5 bases of the junction left unmatched. CDR1 SGHTA and CDR2 FQGNSA come from the germline V gene. The CDR3 nucleotides are TGTGCCAGCAGCTATGGACAGGGAGGTGGCTACACCTTC. Protein sequence: CASSYGQGGGYTF.

CDR3 nucleotides: TGTGCCAGCATTCAACTTACAGGGAACACTGAAGCTTTCTTT. It encodes CASIQLTGNTEAFF. V usage is TRBV28 and J usage is TRBJ1-1; weak D call: TRBD1 (5 bases). Germline CDR1 is MDHEN and CDR2 is SYDVKM. CDR3 size: 14 residues. Trimming cost V 7 bases and J 1 base, with 13 bases left between them.

This clone came up a few times. CDR3 in amino acids: CASSTTEKANYGYTF. The CDR3 DNA reads as TGTGCCAGCAGCACCACAGAGAAAGCTAACTATGGCTACACCTTC. The gene calls are TRBV7-2 and TRBJ1-2; D is unresolved. The CDR3 covers 15 residues. CDR1 is SGHTA, CDR2 FQGNSA, per germline. Trimming cost V 5 bases and J 0 bases, with 13 bases left between them.

The table lists this clone with a count of one. This chain connects TRBV11-2 to TRBJ1-4, with TRBD1 as a possible D gene (5 bases). The CDR3 runs 16 residues. V lost 1 base and J lost 3, with 12 bases in between. Per the germline V gene, CDR1 is SGHAT and CDR2 is FQNNGV. The CDR3 nucleotides are TGTGCCAGCAGCTTAGTTTTTCAGGGTCCTAATGAAAAACTGTTTTTT. Translation: CASSLVFQGPNEKLFF.

The chain joins TRBV19 to TRBJ1-3; D unclear. Trimming took off 5 bases at V and 0 bases at J, with 14 bases between the two ends. Germline-derived CDR1 and CDR2 are LNHDA and SQIVND (reference sequence). CDR3 length: 16 amino acids. DNA of the CDR3: TGTGCCAGTAGTGAGGGCTCACTCCCCTCTGGAAACACCATATATTTT. It codes for CASSEGSLPSGNTIYF. The full variable domain, with the rest looked up from reference TRBV19 and TRBJ1-3, is DGGITQSPKYLFRKEGQNVTLSCEQNLNHDAMYWYRQDPGQGLRLIYYSQIVNDFQKGDIAEGYSVSREKKESFPLTVTSAQKNPTAFYLCASSEGSLPSGNTIYFGEGSWLTVV.

V is TRBV10-2 and J is TRBJ1-4; TRBD1 might be the D (5 bases). V lost 8 bases to trimming and J lost 8 bases, with 21 bases between them. This CDR3 is built from 15 residues. Germline V gene lookup returns CDR1 WSHSY and CDR2 SAAADI. CDR3 amino acids: CASRHRWGVGEKLFF. The CDR3 coding sequence is TGCGCCAGCCGACATAGGTGGGGGGTTGGAGAAAAACTGTTTTTT.

The V call is TRBV5-6, the J call TRBJ1-2, with TRBD1 as a possible D gene (5 bases). The CDR3 loop spans 14 amino acids. The germline V and J ends were trimmed by 1 base and 4 bases, with 11 bases remaining between them. The germline V gene encodes CDR1 SGHDT and CDR2 YYEEEE. As DNA, the CDR3 is TGTGCCAGCAGCTTGCGACAGAACCCCTATGGCTACACCTTC. Translated: CASSLRQNPYGYTF. Filled out from reference TRBV5-6 and TRBJ1-2, the complete variable domain reads DAGVTQSPTHLIKTRGQQVTLRCSPKSGHDTVSWYQQALGQGPQFIFQYYEEEERQRGNFPDRFSGHQFPNYSSELNVNALLLGDSALYLCASSLRQNPYGYTFGSGTRLTVV.